The subject of this entry is one T cell receptor beta chain. What it binds is unknown. This specimen comes from a study of neurological immune-mediated disorders. Broader study findings: HTLV-1-associated myelopathy led in TCR clonal expansion, while multiple sclerosis ranked lowest, below healthy controls.

Blood bank volunteers in Maryland, USA, served as healthy controls. Synthesis of cDNA was accomplished via 5'RACE employing 10-nucleotide random UMIs. TCRdb fed the 5' RACE reads into MiXCR, producing one record per CDR3 protein. In the table there are roughly 38,000 distinct CDR3 sequences, roughly 7% of which are singletons. V lost 4 bases and J lost 9, with 12 bases in between. The CDR3 is made up of 12 amino acids. CDR1 is LNHDA and CDR2 is SQIVND in the germline V gene (reference sequence). The TCR comes from a woman aged 40 to 50 in good health. The source material was PBMCs. The genes are TRBV19 and TRBJ1-1, with D possibly matching TRBD1 (6 bases). CDR3 sequence (DNA): TGTGCCAGTAGTACCCTACAGGGTAAAGCTTTCTTT. Translated: CASSTLQGKAFF.